Reported below is one T cell receptor (beta chain). The sample is drawn from a study of cytomegalovirus exposure and HLA in healthy donors. The CDR3 totals 13 residues. V lost 2 bases to trimming and J lost 5 bases, with 10 bases between them. The germline gives CDR1 SGHNT, CDR2 YYREEE (reference sequence). The PCR made use of 60 Vbeta and 13 Jbeta primers. The repertoire was sequenced with immunoSEQ multiplex PCR; TCRdb's copy has only in-frame clones and lacks some. The sample holds almost 200,000 clones, about 80% seen once. V and J are TRBV5-4 and TRBJ1-1, with a possible D match to TRBD1 (6 bases). Sequencing was done on a sample of PBMCs. This sequence originates from a man in his thirties or forties in good health and CMV-seronegative. CDR3 loop: CASSLQGWTEAFF. The CDR3 DNA sequence: TGTGCCAGCAGCTTACAGGGTTGGACTGAAGCTTTCTTT.